A single T cell receptor beta chain is shown here with its context. Its specificity is unknown. This specimen comes from a study of T cell responses to AZD1222 COVID-19 vaccine. Study-level findings and limits: White British ancestry dominated among donors, who included more females, and clonal diversity was possibly underestimated.

Clones were read by immunoSEQ multiplex PCR, and TCRdb kept only the in-frame ones, dropping some. The sample lists some 150,000 clones, around 89% occurring once. The CDR3 has 13 residues. Germline values: CDR1 LNHDA, CDR2 SQIVND (reference sequence). Trimming stripped 1 base from V and 7 bases from J, with 8 bases between. This TCR was recovered from an adult in good health. Here the sequenced sample was peripheral blood, taken on day 0 of AZD1222 vaccination. The chain joins TRBV19 to TRBJ1-5, with unresolved D. The CDR3 DNA reads TGTGCCAGTAGTATAGGGACCGGGCAGCCCCAGCATTTT. It specifies CASSIGTGQPQHF.